The 20 T cell receptor beta chains given below trace back to one sample, sequenced in a study of T cells in localized non-small cell lung cancer. The table came from immunoSEQ multiplex PCR; TCRdb's copy has only in-frame clones and leaves some out. Of around 15,000 clones in the sample, around 83% were seen once. The source was peripheral blood, collected before any cancer treatment. All receptors derive from a female donor aged 60 or older with stage I squamous cell lung carcinoma.

V gene TRBV6-5 combines with J gene TRBJ1-4, with 7 bases lining up with TRBD1. Unmatched junction bases numbered 4, after V lost 7 bases and J lost 8 bases. The CDR3 has 12 residues. CDR1 and CDR2 from the germline V gene are MNHEY and SVGAGI. This chain's CDR3 is CASNRGWEKLFF. The CDR3 coding sequence is TGTGCCAGCAACAGGGGATGGGAAAAACTGTTTTTT.

The gene calls are TRBV6-5 and TRBJ2-7; 9 bases fit TRBD2. V lost 6 bases and J lost 3; bases outside the gene matches: 6. The CDR3 is made up of 14 amino acids. Looked up from germline, CDR1 is MNHEY and CDR2 is SVGAGI. For the CDR3, the DNA is TGTGCCAGCAGAGGGACTAGCCCTCTCTACGAGCAGTACTTC. Translated: CASRGTSPLYEQYF.

The rearrangement links TRBV28 to TRBJ2-5; D not certain. The CDR3 is 14 amino acids. V lost 3 bases, J lost 1 base, and 9 bases lay in between. The germline V gene has CDR1 MDHEN and CDR2 SYDVKM. CDR3 sequence: CASSFIAFQETQYF. CDR3 DNA sequence: TGTGCCAGCAGTTTCATAGCTTTCCAAGAGACCCAGTACTTC.

The chain is built from TRBV5-1 and TRBJ2-7, with D perhaps being TRBD1 or TRBD2 (5 bases each). CDR1 is SGHRS and CDR2 is YFSETQ in the germline V gene. The CDR3 is made up of 14 amino acids. With 4 bases removed from V and 1 base from J, the gap between germline ends came to 12 bases. The CDR3 region is CASSVTGRSYEQYF. Here the CDR3 DNA reads TGCGCCAGCAGCGTCACGGGGCGGTCCTACGAGCAGTACTTC.

The chain employs TRBV5-1 and TRBJ1-2; D unresolved. Between the trimmed V and J ends, which lost 6 bases and 7 bases, there was a span of 19 bases. This CDR3 is built from 14 residues. From germline, CDR1 is SGHRS and CDR2 YFSETQ. CDR3 sequence (DNA): TGCGCCAGCAATCGAGAGGGTTTAACTGCTGGCTACACCTTC. Its protein product is CASNREGLTAGYTF.

This clone turned up a few times. J is TRBJ2-7 and V is TRBV7-6; 7 nucleotides match TRBD2. V was pared by 5 bases and J by 4 bases, with 5 bases of the junction left unmatched. The CDR3 is made up of 13 amino acids. CDR1 and CDR2 (germline): SGHVS, FNYEAQ. In DNA, the CDR3 is TGTGCCAGCAGCGGCGGGACTACGTACGAGCAGTACTTC. Its protein product is CASSGGTTYEQYF.

The chain employs TRBV6-6 and TRBJ2-1; D is undetermined. Germline values: CDR1 MNHNY, CDR2 SVGAGI (reference sequence). The V and J ends lost 2 bases and 7 bases respectively, with 12 bases between them. The CDR3 runs to 14 residues. The CDR3 protein is CASSYEARPNEQFF. DNA for the CDR3: TGTGCCAGCAGTTACGAAGCTAGACCGAATGAGCAGTTCTTC.

The V call is TRBV7-6, the J call TRBJ1-3; D call uncertain. Germline V gives CDR1 SGHVS, CDR2 FNYEAQ. Trimming left V 1 base short and J 2 bases short, with 6 bases between. The CDR3 is made up of 14 amino acids. CDR3 bases: TGTGCCAGCAGCTTAGGAGGCCCTGGAAACACCATATATTTT. Encoded protein: CASSLGGPGNTIYF.

The V gene is TRBV5-6, the J gene TRBJ1-1; D gene uncertain. The length of the CDR3 is 15 residues. V was shortened by 0 bases and J by 0 bases, with 9 bases between the two germline ends. Germline V gene sequence: CDR1 SGHDT, CDR2 YYEEEE. CDR3 protein: CASSLGFAMNTEAFF. The CDR3 DNA reads as TGTGCCAGCAGCTTGGGATTTGCGATGAACACTGAAGCTTTCTTT.

This chain uses TRBV6-6 with TRBJ1-2; D is ambiguous. V gave up 2 bases and J gave up 1 base, with 11 bases separating them. The CDR3 is made up of 15 amino acids. Germline V lookup: CDR1 MNHNY, CDR2 SVGAGI (reference sequence). The CDR3 sequence: CASSYGQTLNYGYTF. The CDR3, as DNA: TGTGCCAGCAGTTACGGCCAGACCCTTAACTATGGCTACACCTTC.

This clone was found a few times. This rearrangement joins TRBV18 to TRBJ2-5; 10 bases are shared with TRBD1. Losses at the gene ends were 6 bases for V and 7 bases for J; bases not matched to a gene: 8. The CDR3 has 14 amino acids. CDR1 KGHSH and CDR2 LQKENI come from the germline V gene. The CDR3 spells CASSIGTGEGTQYF. In DNA, the CDR3 is TGTGCCAGCTCGATCGGGACAGGGGAAGGGACCCAGTACTTC.

The CDR3 coding sequence is TGTGCCAGTAGTAATTCCTACGAGCAGTACTTC. The encoded protein is CASSNSYEQYF. The chain combines TRBV19 with TRBJ2-7; D not resolved. The length of the CDR3 is 11 residues. The V and J ends lost 4 bases and 1 base respectively, with 2 bases between them. The germline V gene has CDR1 LNHDA and CDR2 SQIVND (reference sequence).

The V gene is TRBV5-1, the J gene TRBJ1-4; D is perhaps TRBD1 (6 bases). Germline V gene data show CDR1 as SGHRS and CDR2 as YFSETQ. The CDR3 loop spans 15 amino acids. Trimming pared 0 bases from V and 2 bases from J, leaving 8 bases between. The DNA for the CDR3 is TGCGCCAGCAGCTTGGGTAGGGGGACTAATGAAAAACTGTTTTTT. This translates into CASSLGRGTNEKLFF.

The gene calls are TRBV7-2 and TRBJ2-1; possibly TRBD1 for D (5 bases). V shed 5 bases and J shed 8 bases, with 19 bases lying between them. The CDR3 is 15 residues long. Germline CDR1 and CDR2: SGHTA and FQGNSA. The DNA of the CDR3 is TGTGCCAGCAGCCCTAGGGCAGGGTCCATCCATGAGCAGTTCTTC. Residues: CASSPRAGSIHEQFF. Drawing the rest from reference TRBV7-2 and TRBJ2-1, the complete variable domain is GAGVSQSPSNKVTEKGKDVELRCDPISGHTALYWYRQSLGQGLEFLIYFQGNSAPDKSGLPSDRFSAERTGGSVSTLTIQRTQQEDSAVYLCASSPRAGSIHEQFFGPGTRLTVL.

The rearrangement joins TRBV6-9 to TRBJ1-2; D might be TRBD1 (6 bases). Germline CDR1 and CDR2: MNHGY and SVAAGI. The CDR3 extends over 13 amino acids. V shed 6 bases and J shed 4 bases, with 12 bases lying between them. The CDR3 loop reads CASSPDRSYGYTF. The CDR3 DNA is TGTGCCAGCAGCCCGGACAGAAGCTATGGCTACACCTTC.

The V call is TRBV5-4, the J call TRBJ1-2; TRBD1 agrees at 8 bases. CDR1 is SGHNT and CDR2 is YYREEE in the germline V gene (reference sequence). The CDR3 totals 13 residues. Trimming cost V 0 bases and J 7 bases; bases outside gene matches: 2. CDR3 residues: CASSLVTGGGYTF. CDR3 coding DNA: TGTGCCAGCAGCTTGGTAACAGGGGGTGGCTACACCTTC.

J is TRBJ1-4 and V is TRBV18; 8 nucleotides align to TRBD1. Germline V gene data show CDR1 as KGHSH and CDR2 as LQKENI. This CDR3 is built from 15 residues. Trimming took 5 bases from V and 3 from J; bases not matched to a gene: 5. CDR3 in amino acids: CASSSGQGANEKLFF. CDR3 nucleotide sequence: TGTGCCAGCTCATCCGGACAGGGTGCTAATGAAAAACTGTTTTTT.

CDR3 DNA: TGTGCCAGCAGCTCAAGGACAGCTAGCACAGATACGCAGTATTTT. It codes for CASSSRTASTDTQYF. This chain connects TRBV7-2 to TRBJ2-3; a possible D gene is TRBD1 (6 bases). The CDR3 spans 15 residues. V was pared by 4 bases and J by 0 bases, with 11 bases between. The germline gives CDR1 SGHTA, CDR2 FQGNSA.

Turning to this clone: The sample holds other DNA sequences that translate to the same CDR3. The CDR3 reads CASSQANLGSFNEQFF. The CDR3, as DNA: TGCGCCAGCAGCCAAGCGAACCTCGGGAGTTTCAATGAGCAGTTCTTC. The chain joins TRBV4-1 to TRBJ2-1; TRBD2 is a possible D gene (6 bases). The CDR3 sequence is 16 residues long. Germline values: CDR1 MGHRA, CDR2 YSYEKL. V lost 1 base to trimming and J lost 6 bases, with 16 bases between them.

V and J are TRBV6-4 and TRBJ1-5; perhaps TRBD1 as D (6 bases). The CDR3 length is 14 residues. V shed 5 bases and J shed 4 bases, with 12 bases lying between them. Germline V gene lookup returns CDR1 MRHNA and CDR2 SNTAGT. As DNA, the CDR3 is TGTGCCAGCAGTCCCGGGCAGGGGAATCAGCCCCAGCATTTT. This sequence encodes CASSPGQGNQPQHF.